The entry that follows covers one TCR beta chain sequence. The antigen it recognizes is unknown. One base away there is no much larger clone; base qualities are not given. The data were taken from a study of identical twins (dated by TCRdb to 2016 to 2017). In the study overall: The study deep-sequenced TCR alpha and beta repertoires from monozygotic twins, unrelated adults of various ages and cord blood to test whether fetal clonotypes persist. To rule out contamination, replicate twin experiments were performed at different times with different library preparation protocols.

Every donor in the study was a healthy Caucasian. The study at large found these results: Invariant T cells such as MAIT and iNKT could partly confound zero-insertion analyses, though diverse VJ usage argued against this for most clonotypes. Out-of-frame TCR alpha sharing in monozygotic twins was systematically underestimated by recombination models, whereas sharing between unrelated individuals was in agreement with the recombination models. Abundant cord blood beta clonotypes had fewer insertions, young adult naive repertoires showed a similar but weaker trend, and memory repertoires showed no such trend. Out-of-frame TCR alpha sequences shared between twins showed an excess of low generation-probability sequences compared with coincidental sharing between unrelated individuals. The excess sharing between twins in beta out-of-frame sequences was weaker because fewer shared sequences reduced the signal-to-noise ratio. Because the same donors could not be followed over many years, conclusions were based on cross-sectional statistical analysis.

There are 16 amino acids in the CDR3, from cysteine to phenylalanine inclusive. Just CDR3 DNA is preserved here, 48 bases in frame from base 1. The germline V gene specifies SGHRS as CDR1 and YFSETQ as CDR2. The V end loses 1 base and the J end loses 3 bases, and a stretch of 15 bases separates them. The library was made by 5' RACE. Sequencing instrument: Illumina HiSeq 2000. Template switching added a universal primer binding site, and the final cDNA carried a unique molecular identifier that allowed TCR cDNA molecules to be counted accurately. Specific primers in the conserved constant-segment region were used to synthesize first-strand cDNA for the TCR alpha and beta chains. To control for contamination, every cDNA library was double barcoded, receiving both a SMART-Mk sample barcode and Illumina barcodes. TruSeq adapter sequences and Illumina sample barcodes were added in two successive PCR steps. TCR alpha and beta cDNA libraries were sequenced on the Illumina HiSeq platform with custom primers. The study's own analysis went as follows. MiGEC processed the raw reads to extract unique molecular identifiers, while MiXCR was used to determine the CDR3 positions. For each individual, recombination models were inferred using an EM algorithm with the repgenHMM and IGoR tools. Shared clonotype analysis was performed with the tcR package in R, normalizing sharing by the product of cloneset sizes. To study raw recombination without the effects of thymic and clonal selection, out-of-frame nonproductive sequences were analyzed. The public reads were reanalyzed by TCRdb: fastp trimming at Q25, MiXCR alignment, in-frame beta chains only. Under each unique CDR3 protein, matching rows form one entry showing the most common genes and DNA. TCRdb, not the authors, supplied the V and J calls. Counted in this sample were 1.5 million or so distinct CDR3 sequences; roughly 35% of them appeared once. Jointly, the top ten make up less than 0.35% of the sample.

The sequenced sample consisted of cord blood. The V gene is TRBV5-1 and the J gene is TRBJ2-3; 5 matching bases give a weak D call of TRBD2. This clonotype was obtained from a newborn girl in good health. The bases are TGCGCCAGCAGCTTGCGGAAGCAACTAGTGACAGATACGCAGTATTTT. This codes for CASSLRKQLVTDTQYF.